This T cell receptor beta chain was found in a study of beta chain features in type 1 diabetes. Study results and limitations: TCRB CDR3s were moderately but significantly shorter in Type 1 diabetes patients in all four CD4+ subsets.

With regard to this clone: Its antigen is currently unknown.

The whole isolated RNA underwent reverse transcription, so sequencing captured expressed TCRB transcripts. Repertoires were generated with immunoSEQ multiplex PCR, while TCRdb's copy carries only in-frame clones and drops some. The sample has more than 300,000 clones; about 12% are singletons. CDR3 length: 16 amino acids. Germline V gene lookup returns CDR1 SGHTA and CDR2 FQGNSA. After removal of 4 bases from V and 5 bases from J, the junction contained 11 bases not matched to a gene. The material sequenced was naive CD4+ T cells from blood. This TCR came from a woman younger than 35 with type 1 diabetes. V usage is TRBV7-2 and J usage is TRBJ2-1; 7 nucleotides line up with TRBD1. The CDR3 here is CASSSSQRTGNNEQFF. The CDR3 region has the DNA TGTGCCAGCAGCTCATCTCAAAGGACAGGAAACAATGAGCAGTTCTTC. Supplemented by reference TRBV7-2 and TRBJ2-1, the full variable domain reads GAGVSQSPSNKVTEKGKDVELRCDPISGHTALYWYRQSLGQGLEFLIYFQGNSAPDKSGLPSDRFSAERTGGSVSTLTIQRTQQEDSAVYLCASSSSQRTGNNEQFFGPGTRLTVL.